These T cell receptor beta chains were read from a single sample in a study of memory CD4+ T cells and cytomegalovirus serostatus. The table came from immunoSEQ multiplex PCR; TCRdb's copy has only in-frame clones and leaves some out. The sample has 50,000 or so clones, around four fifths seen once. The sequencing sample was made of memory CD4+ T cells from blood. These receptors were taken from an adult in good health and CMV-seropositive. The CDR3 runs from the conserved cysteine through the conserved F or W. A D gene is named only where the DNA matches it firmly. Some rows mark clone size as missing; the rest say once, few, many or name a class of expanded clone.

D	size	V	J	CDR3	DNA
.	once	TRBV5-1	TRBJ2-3	CASSLTDTQYF	TGCGCCAGCAGCTTGACAGATACGCAGTATTTT
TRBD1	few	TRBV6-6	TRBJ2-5	CASRQGSVGPGETQYF	TGTGCCAGCCGACAGGGTAGCGTGGGCCCAGGGGAGACCCAGTACTTC
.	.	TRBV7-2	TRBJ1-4	CASSRSLDEKLFF	TGTGCCAGCAGCCGCTCGTTAGATGAAAAACTGTTTTTT
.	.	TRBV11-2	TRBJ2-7	CASSLFVYEQYF	TGTGCCAGCAGCTTATTCGTCTACGAGCAGTACTTC
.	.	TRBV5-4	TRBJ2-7	CASSHSYEQYF	TGTGCCAGCAGCCACTCCTACGAGCAGTACTTC
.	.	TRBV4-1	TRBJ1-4	CASSLLVGEKLFF	TGCGCCAGCAGCCTCCTTGTTGGGGAAAAACTGTTTTTT
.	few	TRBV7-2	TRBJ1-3	CASSFRDVGGNTIYF	TGTGCCAGCAGCTTCCGCGACGTAGGAGGAAACACCATATATTTT
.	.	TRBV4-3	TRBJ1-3	CASSISISGNTIYF	TGCGCCAGCAGTATCTCTATCTCTGGAAACACCATATATTTT
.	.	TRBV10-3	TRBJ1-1	CAIRQQGGGTEAFF	TGTGCCATCAGGCAACAGGGAGGAGGCACTGAAGCTTTCTTT
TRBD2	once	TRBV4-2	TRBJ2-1	CASSTAGASGRNEQFF	TGTGCCAGCAGCACCGCGGGGGCTAGCGGGAGGAATGAGCAGTTCTTC
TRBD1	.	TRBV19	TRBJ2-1	CASKTGGSLSYNEQFF	TGTGCCAGTAAAACAGGGGGAAGTCTATCCTACAATGAGCAGTTCTTC
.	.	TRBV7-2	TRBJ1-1	CASSLMGLNTEAFF	TGTGCCAGCAGCTTAATGGGTCTGAACACTGAAGCTTTCTTT
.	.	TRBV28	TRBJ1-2	CASSLPHYGYTF	TGTGCCAGCAGTTTGCCCCACTATGGCTACACCTTC
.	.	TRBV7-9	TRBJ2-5	CASSLGGPGARQETQYF	TGTGCCAGCAGCTTAGGGGGGCCAGGGGCCCGACAAGAGACCCAGTACTTC
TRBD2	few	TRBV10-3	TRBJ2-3	CAISTSGDSTDTQYF	TGTGCCATCAGTACTAGCGGGGATAGCACAGATACGCAGTATTTT
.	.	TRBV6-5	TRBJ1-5	CASSYSSGQHQPQHF	TGTGCCAGCAGTTACTCGTCCGGACAGCATCAGCCCCAGCATTTT
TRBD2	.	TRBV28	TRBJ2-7	CASVAGGDSYEQYF	TGTGCCAGTGTAGCGGGAGGTGACTCCTACGAGCAGTACTTC
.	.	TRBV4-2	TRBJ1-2	CASSQTHGSQYGYTF	TGTGCCAGCAGCCAGACACATGGGTCCCAATATGGCTACACCTTC
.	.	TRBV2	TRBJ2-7	CASSAGFGYEQYF	TGTGCCAGCAGTGCTGGGTTTGGCTACGAGCAGTACTTC
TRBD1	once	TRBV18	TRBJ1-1	CASGGDRGDTEAFF	TGTGCCAGCGGCGGGGACAGGGGCGACACTGAAGCTTTCTTT
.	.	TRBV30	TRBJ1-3	CAWSVQWGTIYF	TGTGCCTGGAGTGTACAATGGGGCACCATATATTTT
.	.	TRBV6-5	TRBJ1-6	CASGSREKSPLHF	TGTGCCAGCGGGAGTAGGGAGAAATCACCCCTCCACTTT
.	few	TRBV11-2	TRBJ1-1	CASSNTPNTEAFF	TGTGCCAGCAGCAATACACCTAACACTGAAGCTTTCTTT
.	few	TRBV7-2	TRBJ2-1	CASSPSKSSYNEQFF	TGTGCCAGCAGCCCTTCGAAAAGCTCCTACAATGAGCAGTTCTTC
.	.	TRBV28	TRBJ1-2	CASSLLGSQRGYTF	TGTGCCAGCAGTTTATTGGGTTCCCAGCGAGGCTACACCTTC
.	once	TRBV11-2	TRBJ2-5	CASSLGYGGGETQYF	TGTGCCAGCAGCTTAGGATACGGCGGAGGGGAGACCCAGTACTTC
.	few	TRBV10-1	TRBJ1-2	CASRGKGPNYGYTF	TGCGCCAGCAGGGGTAAGGGGCCCAACTATGGCTACACCTTC